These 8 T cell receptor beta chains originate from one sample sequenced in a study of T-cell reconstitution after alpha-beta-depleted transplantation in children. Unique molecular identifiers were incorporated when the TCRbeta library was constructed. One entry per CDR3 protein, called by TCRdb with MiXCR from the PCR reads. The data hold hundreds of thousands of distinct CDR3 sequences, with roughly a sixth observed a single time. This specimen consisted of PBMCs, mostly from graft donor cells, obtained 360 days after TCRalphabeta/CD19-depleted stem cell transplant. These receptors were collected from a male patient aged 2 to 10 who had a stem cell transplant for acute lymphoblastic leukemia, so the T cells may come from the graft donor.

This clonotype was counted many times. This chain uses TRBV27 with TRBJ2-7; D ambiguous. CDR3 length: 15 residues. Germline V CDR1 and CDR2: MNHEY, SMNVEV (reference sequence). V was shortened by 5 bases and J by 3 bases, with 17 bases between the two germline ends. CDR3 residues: CASSVMSATFYEQYF. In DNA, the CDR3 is TGTGCCAGCAGTGTTATGTCCGCCACATTCTACGAGCAGTACTTC.

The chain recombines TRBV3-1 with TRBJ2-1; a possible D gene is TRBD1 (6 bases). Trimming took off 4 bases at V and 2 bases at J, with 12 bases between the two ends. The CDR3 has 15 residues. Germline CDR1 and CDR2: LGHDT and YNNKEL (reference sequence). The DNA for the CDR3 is TGTGCCAGCAGCCCGACAGGCACCCCCTACAATGAGCAGTTCTTC. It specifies CASSPTGTPYNEQFF.

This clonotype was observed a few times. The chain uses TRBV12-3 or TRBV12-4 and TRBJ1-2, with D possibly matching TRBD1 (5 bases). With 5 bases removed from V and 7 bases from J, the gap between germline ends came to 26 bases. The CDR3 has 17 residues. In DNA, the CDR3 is TGTGCCAGCAGTCCCACGGCCCCTACTTATTTAAGGGGTGGCTACACCTTC. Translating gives CASSPTAPTYLRGGYTF.

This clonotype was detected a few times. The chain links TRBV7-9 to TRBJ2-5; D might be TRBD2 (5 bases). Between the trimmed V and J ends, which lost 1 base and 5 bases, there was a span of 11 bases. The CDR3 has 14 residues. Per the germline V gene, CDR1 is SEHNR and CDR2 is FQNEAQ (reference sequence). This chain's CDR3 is CASSLGFGVETQYF. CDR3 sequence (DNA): TGTGCCAGCAGCTTAGGTTTCGGGGTTGAGACCCAGTACTTC.

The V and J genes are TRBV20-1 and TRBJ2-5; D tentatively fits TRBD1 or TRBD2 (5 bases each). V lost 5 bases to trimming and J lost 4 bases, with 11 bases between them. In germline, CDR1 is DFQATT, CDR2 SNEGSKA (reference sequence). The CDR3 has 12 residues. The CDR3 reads CSAPKGTETQYF. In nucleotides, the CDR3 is TGCAGTGCTCCGAAGGGGACAGAGACCCAGTACTTC.

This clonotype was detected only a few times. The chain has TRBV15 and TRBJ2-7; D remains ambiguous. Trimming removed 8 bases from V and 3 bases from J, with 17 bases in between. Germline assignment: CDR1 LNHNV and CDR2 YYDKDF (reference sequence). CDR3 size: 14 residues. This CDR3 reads CATSVTSFFYEQYF. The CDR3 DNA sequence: TGTGCCACCTCCGTAACATCCTTTTTCTACGAGCAGTACTTC.

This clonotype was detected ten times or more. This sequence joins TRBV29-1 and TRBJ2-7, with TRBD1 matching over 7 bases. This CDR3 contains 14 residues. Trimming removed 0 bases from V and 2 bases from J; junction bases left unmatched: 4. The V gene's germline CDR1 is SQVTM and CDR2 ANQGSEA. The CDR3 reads CSVEEPTGTYEQYF. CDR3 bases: TGCAGCGTTGAAGAACCGACAGGGACCTACGAGCAGTACTTC.

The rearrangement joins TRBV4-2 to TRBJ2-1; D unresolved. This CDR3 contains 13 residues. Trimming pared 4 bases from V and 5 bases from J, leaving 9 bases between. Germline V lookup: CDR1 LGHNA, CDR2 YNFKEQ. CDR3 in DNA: TGTGCCAGCAGCCCCTGGCTCCACAATGAGCAGTTCTTC. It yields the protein CASSPWLHNEQFF.